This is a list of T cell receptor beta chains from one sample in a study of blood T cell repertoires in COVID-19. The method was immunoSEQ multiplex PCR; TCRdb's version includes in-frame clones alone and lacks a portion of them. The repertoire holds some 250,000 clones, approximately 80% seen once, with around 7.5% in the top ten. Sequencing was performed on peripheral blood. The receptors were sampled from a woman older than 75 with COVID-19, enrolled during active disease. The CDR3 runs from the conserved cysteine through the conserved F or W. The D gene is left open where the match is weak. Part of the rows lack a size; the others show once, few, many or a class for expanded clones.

CDR3 DNA: TGTGCCAGCAGCTTAATTGGACAGGGCACTGAAGCTTTCTTT
CDR3 protein: CASSLIGQGTEAFF
J gene: TRBJ1-1
clone size: NA
D gene: TRBD1
V gene: TRBV7-9

CDR3 DNA: TGTGCCAGCAGCCCCGGACAGGGGGCTGGGAACACTGAAGCTTTCTTT
CDR3 protein: CASSPGQGAGNTEAFF
J gene: TRBJ1-1
clone size: NA
D gene: TRBD1
V gene: TRBV3-1/TRBV3-2

CDR3 DNA: TGTGCCAGCAGTTTAACGGGATTAGGCTCCTACAATGAGCAGTTCTTC
CDR3 protein: CASSLTGLGSYNEQFF
J gene: TRBJ2-1
clone size: NA
D gene: NA
V gene: TRBV28

CDR3 DNA: TGTGCCACAGGGAGGGAGGCCCCCAATGAGCAGTTCTTC
CDR3 protein: CATGREAPNEQFF
J gene: TRBJ2-1
clone size: NA
D gene: TRBD2
V gene: TRBV28

CDR3 DNA: TGTGCCAGCAGGCCCTTATCGTCAGCCGGGGAGCTGTTTTTT
CDR3 protein: CASRPLSSAGELFF
J gene: TRBJ2-2
clone size: NA
D gene: NA
V gene: TRBV19

CDR3 DNA: TGTGCCAGCTCACCGACGGCAGGGGGCTCCTACGAGCAGTACTTC
CDR3 protein: CASSPTAGGSYEQYF
J gene: TRBJ2-7
clone size: once
D gene: TRBD1
V gene: TRBV18

CDR3 DNA: TGCGCCAGCAACCCTATCAGGACTGGGATGAACACTGAAGCTTTCTTT
CDR3 protein: CASNPIRTGMNTEAFF
J gene: TRBJ1-1
clone size: NA
D gene: NA
V gene: TRBV5-1

CDR3 DNA: TGCGCCAGCAGTCTGGAGTGGCGCACAGATACGCAGTATTTT
CDR3 protein: CASSLEWRTDTQYF
J gene: TRBJ2-3
clone size: NA
D gene: NA
V gene: TRBV4-3

CDR3 DNA: TGTGCCAGCAGTCGGGGAAGGGAGGAGAATTCACCCCTCCACTTT
CDR3 protein: CASSRGREENSPLHF
J gene: TRBJ1-6
clone size: NA
D gene: NA
V gene: TRBV6-5

CDR3 DNA: TGTGCCACCAGTCCATCGCAAGCCCTTCAGGGTAAAGGCAATCAGCCCCAGCATTTT
CDR3 protein: CATSPSQALQGKGNQPQHF
J gene: TRBJ1-5
clone size: NA
D gene: NA
V gene: TRBV24-1

CDR3 DNA: TGCGCCAGCAGCTCAACTAGCGGTTCCTCCTACAATGAGCAGTTCTTC
CDR3 protein: CASSSTSGSSYNEQFF
J gene: TRBJ2-1
clone size: NA
D gene: TRBD2
V gene: TRBV5-1

CDR3 DNA: TGTGCCTCCCGACAGGGCGATCAGGAAAAACTGTTTTTT
CDR3 protein: CASRQGDQEKLFF
J gene: TRBJ1-4
clone size: NA
D gene: TRBD1
V gene: TRBV10-3

CDR3 DNA: TGTGCCAGCAGCTTCATACAGGGCAGCTCCTACGAGCAGTACTTC
CDR3 protein: CASSFIQGSSYEQYF
J gene: TRBJ2-7
clone size: NA
D gene: NA
V gene: TRBV5-5

CDR3 DNA: TGTGCCAGCCAGGGGGCGGGTCATGGCTACACCTTC
CDR3 protein: CASQGAGHGYTF
J gene: TRBJ1-2
clone size: NA
D gene: TRBD1
V gene: TRBV28

CDR3 DNA: TGCAGCGGGCTAGCGGGAGCAGATACGCAGTATTTT
CDR3 protein: CSGLAGADTQYF
J gene: TRBJ2-3
clone size: NA
D gene: TRBD2
V gene: TRBV29-1

CDR3 DNA: TGTGCCAGCAGCCCTCCGAGTAGAAATGAGCAGTTCTTC
CDR3 protein: CASSPPSRNEQFF
J gene: TRBJ2-1
clone size: NA
D gene: NA
V gene: TRBV7-2

CDR3 DNA: TGTGCCAGCAGCTTACAGGGTCTAGGAAACACCATATATTTT
CDR3 protein: CASSLQGLGNTIYF
J gene: TRBJ1-3
clone size: few
D gene: NA
V gene: TRBV7-9

CDR3 DNA: TGTGCCAGCAGCTTAGGAGGGGGCAGAACTAATGAAAAACTGTTTTTT
CDR3 protein: CASSLGGGRTNEKLFF
J gene: TRBJ1-4
clone size: NA
D gene: TRBD1
V gene: TRBV7-2

CDR3 DNA: TGTGCCAGCTCACGGGGAGGGGTCGACCTTAACTATGGCTACACCTTC
CDR3 protein: CASSRGGVDLNYGYTF
J gene: TRBJ1-2
clone size: NA
D gene: NA
V gene: TRBV18

CDR3 DNA: TGTGCCTCAATGGTTGGGCAGACACCATCCTATGGCTACACCTTC
CDR3 protein: CASMVGQTPSYGYTF
J gene: TRBJ1-2
clone size: NA
D gene: NA
V gene: TRBV10-3

CDR3 DNA: TGCAGTGCTAGTGCTGGACAAAGCAATCAGCCCCAGCATTTT
CDR3 protein: CSASAGQSNQPQHF
J gene: TRBJ1-5
clone size: NA
D gene: NA
V gene: TRBV20-1

CDR3 DNA: TGTGCCAGCACCGACAGTGGTCGGGACACCATATATTTT
CDR3 protein: CASTDSGRDTIYF
J gene: TRBJ1-3
clone size: once
D gene: NA
V gene: TRBV6-5

CDR3 DNA: TGTGCCAGCAGTGGCTTAACAGCGGACAGAATACAGTATAGCAATCAGCCCCAGCATTTT
CDR3 protein: CASSGLTADRIQYSNQPQHF
J gene: TRBJ1-5
clone size: few
D gene: NA
V gene: TRBV6-4

CDR3 DNA: TGTGCCAGCAGCTTATTAGGTCTGTCAGGGGAAAAACTGTTTTTT
CDR3 protein: CASSLLGLSGEKLFF
J gene: TRBJ1-4
clone size: NA
D gene: NA
V gene: TRBV7-2

CDR3 DNA: TGCGCCAGCAGCCCCTACACGCAGGGCGCCCGGGATGGCTACACCTTC
CDR3 protein: CASSPYTQGARDGYTF
J gene: TRBJ1-2
clone size: few
D gene: NA
V gene: TRBV4-1

CDR3 DNA: TGTGCCAGCTCACTGGACAGGGGGCATAATTCACCCCTCCACTTT
CDR3 protein: CASSLDRGHNSPLHF
J gene: TRBJ1-6
clone size: NA
D gene: TRBD1
V gene: TRBV18

CDR3 DNA: TGTGCCAGCAGCTTTTTTCAAGGGGTGGGTGAAAAACTGTTTTTT
CDR3 protein: CASSFFQGVGEKLFF
J gene: TRBJ1-4
clone size: few
D gene: NA
V gene: TRBV7-2

CDR3 DNA: TGTGCCAGCAGCTTAAGTGGGCTCGAGCAGTACTTC
CDR3 protein: CASSLSGLEQYF
J gene: TRBJ2-7
clone size: NA
D gene: NA
V gene: TRBV7-9

CDR3 DNA: TGTGCCAGCCGCCAGGACACTAACACTGAAGCTTTCTTT
CDR3 protein: CASRQDTNTEAFF
J gene: TRBJ1-1
clone size: NA
D gene: NA
V gene: TRBV11-1

CDR3 DNA: TGCGCCAGCAGGAGTAGCGGGACTACCGCGGGAGAGACCCAGTACTTC
CDR3 protein: CASRSSGTTAGETQYF
J gene: TRBJ2-5
clone size: once
D gene: TRBD2
V gene: TRBV5-1

CDR3 DNA: TGTGCCAGCAGCCGCGACAGGGCAGGCACAGATACGCAGTATTTT
CDR3 protein: CASSRDRAGTDTQYF
J gene: TRBJ2-3
clone size: once
D gene: TRBD1
V gene: TRBV6-5

CDR3 DNA: TGTGCCAGCAGTACGACTAGTAGATACGAGCAGTACTTC
CDR3 protein: CASSTTSRYEQYF
J gene: TRBJ2-7
clone size: few
D gene: NA
V gene: TRBV27

CDR3 DNA: TGTGCCAGCAGTTTGTCGGACAGGGGGCCTAACACTGAAGCTTTCTTT
CDR3 protein: CASSLSDRGPNTEAFF
J gene: TRBJ1-1
clone size: NA
D gene: TRBD1
V gene: TRBV27

CDR3 DNA: TGTGCCAGCAGTTTGTTCTGGGGACAGGGGGTTACAGATACGCAGTATTTT
CDR3 protein: CASSLFWGQGVTDTQYF
J gene: TRBJ2-3
clone size: NA
D gene: TRBD1
V gene: TRBV27

CDR3 DNA: TGTGCCAGCAGCTTAAGGGGGACAGCGAATTCACCCCTCCACTTT
CDR3 protein: CASSLRGTANSPLHF
J gene: TRBJ1-6
clone size: few
D gene: TRBD1
V gene: TRBV7-3

CDR3 DNA: TGTGCCAGTAGTCCTAGACAGGGTAGCTCCTACGAGCAGTACTTC
CDR3 protein: CASSPRQGSSYEQYF
J gene: TRBJ2-7
clone size: NA
D gene: TRBD1
V gene: TRBV19

CDR3 DNA: TGCGCCAGCAGCGCCGTTCAGGGACTTGTTCTGGAGCTGTTTTTT
CDR3 protein: CASSAVQGLVLELFF
J gene: TRBJ2-2
clone size: NA
D gene: NA
V gene: TRBV5-1

CDR3 DNA: TGTGCCAGCAGCTCGCGGACTAGCGGTTTTTACGAGCAGTACTTC
CDR3 protein: CASSSRTSGFYEQYF
J gene: TRBJ2-7
clone size: NA
D gene: TRBD2
V gene: TRBV5-4

CDR3 DNA: TGTGCCAGCAGCTTAGCGACTAGCGGGGGACCCTACGAGCAGTACTTC
CDR3 protein: CASSLATSGGPYEQYF
J gene: TRBJ2-7
clone size: NA
D gene: TRBD2
V gene: TRBV7-8

CDR3 DNA: TGTGCCAGTAGTATAGGTCTCGCGGGAGGGATCAATGAGCAGTTCTTC
CDR3 protein: CASSIGLAGGINEQFF
J gene: TRBJ2-1
clone size: NA
D gene: TRBD2
V gene: TRBV19

CDR3 DNA: TGTGCCAGCCTCGTACAAGGGAGGACCGGGGAGCTGTTTTTT
CDR3 protein: CASLVQGRTGELFF
J gene: TRBJ2-2
clone size: few
D gene: NA
V gene: TRBV28

CDR3 DNA: TGTGCCAGCGCCGGGACAGTCGCAAATTCACCCCTCCACTTT
CDR3 protein: CASAGTVANSPLHF
J gene: TRBJ1-6
clone size: NA
D gene: TRBD1
V gene: TRBV7-9

CDR3 DNA: TGTGCCAGCAGGAGGACAGCCAATTCACCCCTCCACTTT
CDR3 protein: CASRRTANSPLHF
J gene: TRBJ1-6
clone size: NA
D gene: NA
V gene: TRBV7-2

CDR3 DNA: TGTGCCAGCAGAGGAGGTAATGAAAAACTGTTTTTT
CDR3 protein: CASRGGNEKLFF
J gene: TRBJ1-4
clone size: NA
D gene: NA
V gene: TRBV6-6

CDR3 DNA: TGTGCCAGCAGTTTTTTGGAGGGATCGGGTCAGCCCCAGCATTTT
CDR3 protein: CASSFLEGSGQPQHF
J gene: TRBJ1-5
clone size: NA
D gene: NA
V gene: TRBV27

CDR3 DNA: TGTGCCAGCAGCTTAAGTGCGGGGACGGAGTACAATGAGCAGTTCTTC
CDR3 protein: CASSLSAGTEYNEQFF
J gene: TRBJ2-1
clone size: NA
D gene: NA
V gene: TRBV7-3

CDR3 DNA: TGTGCCAGCAGCTCACAGGGGATTATTGTAAATACGCAGTATTTT
CDR3 protein: CASSSQGIIVNTQYF
J gene: TRBJ2-3
clone size: few
D gene: TRBD1
V gene: TRBV7-9

CDR3 DNA: TGTGCCAGCAGTGAAAGGACTGCCCTCTCTGGAAACACCATATATTTT
CDR3 protein: CASSERTALSGNTIYF
J gene: TRBJ1-3
clone size: NA
D gene: NA
V gene: TRBV6-1

CDR3 DNA: TGTGCCAGCAGCCAAGAAATGGCGAACACTGAAGCTTTCTTT
CDR3 protein: CASSQEMANTEAFF
J gene: TRBJ1-1
clone size: NA
D gene: NA
V gene: TRBV3-1/TRBV3-2

CDR3 DNA: TGTGCCAGCAGCCTATCGGACAGGGTTTCTGAAGCTTTCTTT
CDR3 protein: CASSLSDRVSEAFF
J gene: TRBJ1-1
clone size: NA
D gene: TRBD1
V gene: TRBV7-9

CDR3 DNA: TGTGCCAGCAGTGCTCCGGGACAGGAATCTGGAAACACCATATATTTT
CDR3 protein: CASSAPGQESGNTIYF
J gene: TRBJ1-3
clone size: NA
D gene: TRBD1
V gene: TRBV28

CDR3 DNA: TGCGCCAGCAGCCCCAGGGACAGGGGTCAAGGAGAGACCCAGTACTTC
CDR3 protein: CASSPRDRGQGETQYF
J gene: TRBJ2-5
clone size: NA
D gene: TRBD1
V gene: TRBV4-1

CDR3 DNA: TGCGCCAGCAGCCCAGGACTAGCGGGGTTCGATGAGCAGTTCTTC
CDR3 protein: CASSPGLAGFDEQFF
J gene: TRBJ2-1
clone size: NA
D gene: TRBD2
V gene: TRBV4-3

CDR3 DNA: TGTGCCAGCAGCCCCGGTGATTCGGGAAGGGAGACCCAGTACTTC
CDR3 protein: CASSPGDSGRETQYF
J gene: TRBJ2-5
clone size: NA
D gene: NA
V gene: TRBV7-9